Shown below are 4 T cell receptor beta chains from a single sample sequenced in a study of cytomegalovirus exposure and HLA in healthy donors. A multiplex PCR was run with 60 Vbeta primers and 13 Jbeta primers. Only in-frame clones appear in the TCRdb table, and some are missing; sequencing was by immunoSEQ multiplex PCR. The data contain under 200,000 clones, around 80% of them seen just once; the ten biggest clones take up about 0.5%. The sequencing sample was made of PBMCs. Receptor source: a woman aged 45-60 years in good health and CMV-seronegative.

This sequence joins TRBV7-3 and TRBJ2-1; 10 nucleotides agree with TRBD2. The CDR3 spans 13 residues. J was trimmed by 7 bases and V by 6 bases; bases with no gene match: 3. Germline assignment: CDR1 SGHTA and CDR2 FQGTGA. CDR3 nucleotide sequence: TGTGCCAGCAGAGCGGGGGGGCGGAATGAGCAGTTCTTC. Translation gives CASRAGGRNEQFF.

The chain links TRBV27 to TRBJ2-3; 8 positions agree with TRBD1. The CDR3 is 14 residues long. Germline V gene data show CDR1 as MNHEY and CDR2 as SMNVEV (reference sequence). V was clipped by 6 bases and J by 5 bases; unmatched bases: 7. CDR3 DNA: TGTGCCAGCAGCAAGGACAGGGTTGGAGATACGCAGTATTTT. It translates to CASSKDRVGDTQYF.

The chain uses TRBV29-1 and TRBJ2-3, with TRBD2 matching over 8 bases. The CDR3 loop spans 15 amino acids. Germline V gives CDR1 SQVTM, CDR2 ANQGSEA. Trimming cost V 2 bases and J 2 bases; bases outside gene matches: 6. For the CDR3, the DNA is TGCAGCGTTGAACGGCCGACTAGCGTCACAGATACGCAGTATTTT. Protein sequence: CSVERPTSVTDTQYF.

This chain connects TRBV5-6 to TRBJ2-2; 7 bases are a match to TRBD1. The CDR3 totals 17 residues. V dropped 0 bases and J dropped 9; count of bases not matched to a gene: 14. Germline loops: CDR1 SGHDT, CDR2 YYEEEE. CDR3 in DNA: TGTGCCAGCAGCTTGGTACATCAACAGGGGAGTTCGTGGGAGCTGTTTTTT. Protein: CASSLVHQQGSSWELFF.